These 22 T cell receptor beta chains were sequenced from one sample in a study of shared clonotypes between healthy human individuals. Method: immunoSEQ multiplex PCR; TCRdb's copy keeps in-frame clones and lacks some. The repertoire holds roughly 2.2 million clones, with 85% to 95% as singletons. Input material: naive CD4+ T cells from PBMCs. The subset denotes: CD45RA+ positively selected. The source of these receptors is a man between 18 and 35 years old in good health. Some clones in this sample may be carry-over from other donors' samples.

A few counts support this clone. The rearrangement uses TRBV4-2 and TRBJ1-5, with D hard to call. The V gene's germline CDR1 is LGHNA and CDR2 YNFKEQ. Trimming shortened V by 0 bases and J by 11 bases, and 14 bases separated the two germline ends. This CDR3 has 14 amino acids. CDR3: CASSQDQAYVAQHF. The CDR3 nucleotides are TGTGCCAGCAGCCAAGATCAGGCCTACGTGGCCCAGCATTTT.

The gene calls are TRBV29-1 and TRBJ1-2; 7 bases match TRBD1. V lost 5 bases to trimming and J lost 0 bases; unmatched junction nucleotides: 3. Germline CDR1 reads SQVTM; CDR2 reads ANQGSEA. The CDR3 spans 13 residues. CDR3 sequence: CSVRTGPNYGYTF. DNA for the CDR3: TGCAGCGTTCGGACAGGCCCTAACTATGGCTACACCTTC.

The chain combines TRBV14 with TRBJ2-7, with D possibly matching TRBD1 (6 bases). Germline loops: CDR1 SGHDN, CDR2 FVKESK. This CDR3 has 14 residues. Trimming took 0 bases from V and 5 from J, leaving 11 bases between them. This chain's CDR3 is CASSQDKYRDEQYF. The CDR3 nucleotides read TGTGCCAGCAGCCAAGACAAGTACAGGGACGAGCAGTACTTC. Complete variable domain (other parts from reference TRBV14 and TRBJ2-7): EAGVTQFPSHSVIEKGQTVTLRCDPISGHDNLYWYRRVMGKEIKFLLHFVKESKQDESGMPNNRFLAERTGGTYSTLKVQPAELEDSGVYFCASSQDKYRDEQYFGPGTRLTVT.

As regards this clone: Other DNA sequences within the sample encode an identical CDR3. The rearrangement links TRBV19 to TRBJ1-2; tentatively, D is TRBD1 (6 bases). The length of the CDR3 is 14 residues. V was cut by 1 base and J by 2 bases, with 8 bases left in between. CDR1 is LNHDA, CDR2 SQIVND, per germline (reference sequence). The CDR3 loop is CASSIGGQNYGYTF. CDR3 coding DNA: TGTGCCAGTAGTATAGGAGGACAGAACTATGGCTACACCTTC. Looking up the rest from reference TRBV19 and TRBJ1-2 gives the full variable domain: DGGITQSPKYLFRKEGQNVTLSCEQNLNHDAMYWYRQDPGQGLRLIYYSQIVNDFQKGDIAEGYSVSREKKESFPLTVTSAQKNPTAFYLCASSIGGQNYGYTFGSGTRLTVV.

The rearrangement links TRBV10-3 to TRBJ2-7, with 8 bases identical to TRBD1. The CDR3 has 12 amino acids. The J segment lost 6 bases and the V segment lost 6 bases, leaving 4 bases of the junction unmatched. CDR1 is ENHRY and CDR2 is SYGVKD in the germline V gene. As DNA, the CDR3 is TGTGCCATCAGCCGGACAGGGAGCGAGCAGTACTTC. This sequence encodes CAISRTGSEQYF.

The chain carries TRBV28 and TRBJ2-3; D may correspond to TRBD1 or TRBD2 (5 bases each). The CDR3 contains 18 residues. The ends were cut back, 3 bases at V and 2 bases at J, with 21 bases in the middle. The germline CDR1 and CDR2 sequences are MDHEN and SYDVKM. As DNA, the CDR3 is TGTGCCAGCAGTTTTAGAACCGGGGCTAAGACCAACACAGATACGCAGTATTTT. As protein: CASSFRTGAKTNTDTQYF.

This clone was observed once. The J gene is TRBJ2-1, the V gene TRBV28; possibly TRBD2 for D (6 bases). This CDR3 has 15 residues. Deletions cut 5 bases from V and 3 bases from J, with 14 bases between. Germline CDR1 and CDR2: MDHEN and SYDVKM. The CDR3: CASSPTPGLYNEQFF. CDR3 coding DNA: TGTGCCAGCAGTCCGACTCCGGGACTCTACAATGAGCAGTTCTTC.

This sequence joins TRBV7-9 and TRBJ2-5; a possible D gene is TRBD1 (5 bases). The CDR3 spans 14 residues. V lost 1 base to trimming and J lost 5 bases, with 11 bases between them. Germline V lookup: CDR1 SEHNR, CDR2 FQNEAQ (reference sequence). This CDR3 reads CASSLDRQRETQYF. The CDR3 bases are TGTGCCAGCAGCTTAGATCGACAGAGGGAGACCCAGTACTTC.

The V and J genes are TRBV18 and TRBJ1-2; D gene unclear. V lost 4 bases and J 3 bases, leaving 12 bases between the germline ends. The CDR3 covers 14 residues. The germline CDR1 and CDR2 sequences are KGHSH and LQKENI. DNA of the CDR3: TGTGCCAGCTCACAGCAAAAGGGCGACTATGGCTACACCTTC. It yields the protein CASSQQKGDYGYTF.

The sample holds one count of this clone. CDR3 sequence (DNA): TGTGCCAGCAGCTTGGTTAACAAGAACACCGGGGAGCTGTTTTTT. As protein: CASSLVNKNTGELFF. The V gene is TRBV5-4, the J gene TRBJ2-2; D not resolved. The CDR3 consists of 15 residues. Germline CDR1 and CDR2: SGHNT and YYREEE (reference sequence). With 0 bases removed from V and 1 base from J, the gap between germline ends came to 7 bases.

The chain couples TRBV27 to TRBJ1-5; no clear D gene. This CDR3 spans 19 amino acids. Trimming took off 4 bases at V and 3 bases at J, with 25 bases between the two ends. Germline V lookup: CDR1 MNHEY, CDR2 SMNVEV (reference sequence). The CDR3: CASSSFRGFVGYFNQPQHF. CDR3 nucleotide sequence: TGTGCCAGCAGTTCATTTCGTGGTTTTGTCGGCTACTTCAATCAGCCCCAGCATTTT.

The rearrangement joins TRBV7-3 to TRBJ2-3; TRBD2 aligns across 7 bases. CDR3 length equals 15 residues. The junction had 6 bases not matched to a gene; V was cut back by 5 bases and J by 1 base. CDR1 SGHTA and CDR2 FQGTGA come from the germline V gene. The CDR3, as DNA: TGTGCCAGCAGCGCGCGGGAGAGGGGCACAGATACGCAGTATTTT. Its translation is CASSARERGTDTQYF.

This chain connects TRBV28 to TRBJ2-3; 13 nucleotides align to TRBD2. V was clipped by 5 bases and J by 0 bases; unmatched bases: 2. From germline, CDR1 is MDHEN and CDR2 SYDVKM. This CDR3 contains 16 residues. CDR3 DNA sequence: TGTGCCAGCAGTACTAGCGGGAGGGCTAGCACAGATACGCAGTATTTT. It codes for CASSTSGRASTDTQYF.

The chain joins TRBV28 to TRBJ2-7; D call uncertain. Per germline, CDR1 MDHEN and CDR2 SYDVKM. Trimming removed 8 bases from V and 0 bases from J, with 20 bases in between. CDR3 length equals 16 residues. CDR3 DNA: TGTGCCAGCCTTGGAGATCCCGGGTCTACCTCCTACGAGCAGTACTTC. It codes for CASLGDPGSTSYEQYF.

The chain joins TRBV7-2 to TRBJ1-2; a possible D gene is TRBD1 (5 bases). Germline V gene lookup returns CDR1 SGHTA and CDR2 FQGNSA. CDR3 length equals 11 residues. V gave up 9 bases and J gave up 4 bases, with 9 bases separating them. The CDR3 spells CARRRGYGYTF. DNA for the CDR3: TGTGCCAGACGGAGGGGCTATGGCTACACCTTC.

The V and J genes are TRBV27 and TRBJ2-1, with 11 nucleotides matching TRBD2. V lost 5 bases, J lost 4 bases, and 4 bases stayed unmatched. The CDR3 covers 15 residues. CDR1 and CDR2 from the germline V gene are MNHEY and SMNVEV (reference sequence). The CDR3: CASSTSGGYYNEQFF. The DNA for the CDR3 is TGTGCCAGCAGTACTAGCGGGGGATATTACAATGAGCAGTTCTTC.

This chain uses TRBV4-2 with TRBJ1-5; D is uncertain. Trimming took 1 base from V and 1 from J, leaving 8 bases between them. Germline V gene lookup returns CDR1 LGHNA and CDR2 YNFKEQ. This CDR3 spans 15 amino acids. The CDR3 reads CASSQGPGSNQPQHF. As DNA, the CDR3 is TGTGCCAGCAGCCAAGGGCCGGGGAGCAATCAGCCCCAGCATTTT.

This clone occurred once. The chain links TRBV6-5 to TRBJ1-4, with TRBD1 matching over 10 bases. The junction had 7 bases not matched to a gene; V was cut back by 5 bases and J by 7 bases. The CDR3 totals 15 residues. Germline lookup yields CDR1 MNHEY and CDR2 SVGAGI. CDR3 in amino acids: CASSRQGAKTEKLFF. The DNA for the CDR3 is TGTGCCAGCAGTCGACAGGGGGCTAAGACTGAAAAACTGTTTTTT.

The chain has TRBV18 and TRBJ1-1, with unresolved D. V dropped 2 bases and J dropped 4 bases, with 8 bases sitting between them. Germline CDR1 and CDR2: KGHSH and LQKENI. CDR3 length equals 13 residues. For the CDR3, the DNA is TGTGCCAGCTCACCAATTTCGGGCACTGAAGCTTTCTTT. It translates to CASSPISGTEAFF.

The chain employs TRBV7-9 and TRBJ2-7; 10 bases map to TRBD2. V lost 2 bases and J lost 2; bases outside the gene matches: 9. This CDR3 spans 17 amino acids. Looked up from germline, CDR1 is SEHNR and CDR2 is FQNEAQ (reference sequence). The CDR3 is CASSLSGASGSPYEQYF. CDR3 sequence (DNA): TGTGCCAGCAGCTTATCGGGCGCTAGCGGGAGCCCCTACGAGCAGTACTTC.

The V and J genes are TRBV19 and TRBJ2-2; D unclear. CDR3 length equals 12 residues. From germline, CDR1 is LNHDA and CDR2 SQIVND (reference sequence). Trimming pared 5 bases from V and 7 bases from J, leaving 8 bases between. In DNA, the CDR3 is TGTGCCAGTAGTCCCCCCCACGGGGAGCTGTTTTTT. This encodes CASSPPHGELFF. Drawing the rest from reference TRBV19 and TRBJ2-2, the complete variable domain is DGGITQSPKYLFRKEGQNVTLSCEQNLNHDAMYWYRQDPGQGLRLIYYSQIVNDFQKGDIAEGYSVSREKKESFPLTVTSAQKNPTAFYLCASSPPHGELFFGEGSRLTVL.

This chain uses TRBV7-2 with TRBJ2-5; 8 bases align to TRBD2. Trimming at V came to 0 bases and at J to 1 base, leaving 4 bases not matched to a gene. Germline V gene sequence: CDR1 SGHTA, CDR2 FQGNSA. The CDR3 length is 16 residues. The CDR3 spells CASSLAFTSGQETQYF. The DNA for the CDR3 is TGTGCCAGCAGCTTAGCGTTCACTAGCGGCCAAGAGACCCAGTACTTC.